A single T cell receptor (beta chain) is shown here with its context. This record comes from a study of T-cell reconstitution after alpha-beta-depleted transplantation in children. A TCRbeta library incorporating unique molecular identifiers was prepared. TCRdb independently ran MiXCR on the PCR reads; one entry per CDR3 protein. The table has under 450,000 distinct CDR3 sequences, under 20% seen once; the top ten hold 25% to 30%. This TCR was recovered from a boy under three years old who had a stem cell transplant for Wiskott-Aldrich syndrome, so the T cells may come from the graft donor. The sample here was PBMCs, mostly from graft donor cells, taken 360 days after TCRalphabeta/CD19-depleted stem cell transplant.

The CDR3 region is CASSLFGTDEQFF. CDR3 bases: TGTGCCAGCAGTTTATTTGGGACGGATGAGCAGTTCTTC. The rearrangement uses TRBV27 and TRBJ2-1; D may match TRBD1 or TRBD2 (5 bases each). CDR1 is MNHEY and CDR2 is SMNVEV in the germline V gene (reference sequence). The CDR3 contains 13 residues. V was trimmed by 1 base and J by 8 bases, leaving 9 bases between them.